These T cell receptor beta chains were read from a single sample in a study of T cell responses to AZD1222 COVID-19 vaccine. Libraries were prepared by immunoSEQ multiplex PCR; TCRdb keeps only in-frame clonotypes and omits some of them. The sample holds approximately 150,000 clones; approximately 93% are singletons and the top ten take around 1.3%. The sample was peripheral blood, taken 28 days after the second AZD1222 dose. Receptor source: an adult who received the AZD1222 COVID-19 vaccine. CDR3s include the opening cysteine and the closing phenylalanine or tryptophan. A D gene is named only where the DNA matches it firmly.

J gene: TRBJ1-5; V gene: TRBV21-1; D gene: -; CDR3 protein: CASSKSHRDRGRNDNQPQHF
J gene: TRBJ1-5; V gene: TRBV28; D gene: -; CDR3 protein: CASRPDTYQPQHF
J gene: TRBJ1-2; V gene: TRBV27; D gene: -; CDR3 protein: CASSQGFRDYGYTF
J gene: TRBJ2-3; V gene: TRBV15; D gene: TRBD1; CDR3 protein: CATRTGLSTDTQYF
J gene: TRBJ1-1; V gene: TRBV11-3; D gene: -; CDR3 protein: CASSLAAGEGTEAFF
J gene: TRBJ1-1; V gene: TRBV7-9; D gene: TRBD1; CDR3 protein: CASSLMGTGGRAEAFF
J gene: TRBJ1-5; V gene: TRBV19; D gene: TRBD1; CDR3 protein: CASTDSQGGVYQPQHF
J gene: TRBJ2-3; V gene: TRBV6-2/TRBV6-3; D gene: TRBD1; CDR3 protein: CASSYRPTGAISDTQYF
J gene: TRBJ2-2; V gene: TRBV2; D gene: TRBD2; CDR3 protein: CASSRLAETGELFF
J gene: TRBJ1-2; V gene: TRBV9; D gene: -; CDR3 protein: CASSVGWVEGYTF
J gene: TRBJ2-3; V gene: TRBV5-5; D gene: TRBD1; CDR3 protein: CASSSGQGAGNTQYF
J gene: TRBJ2-1; V gene: TRBV29-1; D gene: TRBD2; CDR3 protein: CSVEGAGENNEQFF
J gene: TRBJ2-1; V gene: TRBV11-2; D gene: -; CDR3 protein: CASSREPGSYNEQFF
J gene: TRBJ1-1; V gene: TRBV5-1; D gene: -; CDR3 protein: CASSFRVGPNTEAFF
J gene: TRBJ1-1; V gene: TRBV23-1; D gene: -; CDR3 protein: CASSQPGKGNTEAFF
J gene: TRBJ2-1; V gene: TRBV5-6; D gene: TRBD2; CDR3 protein: CASSPRGGGGNEQFF
J gene: TRBJ1-6; V gene: TRBV4-2; D gene: -; CDR3 protein: CASSQANGGRSPLHF
J gene: TRBJ2-5; V gene: TRBV9; D gene: -; CDR3 protein: CASSVGGGQETQYF
J gene: TRBJ2-5; V gene: TRBV14; D gene: -; CDR3 protein: CASSPGQLRTQYF
J gene: TRBJ1-2; V gene: TRBV6-2/TRBV6-3; D gene: -; CDR3 protein: CASSLGANYGYTF
J gene: TRBJ1-3; V gene: TRBV7-2; D gene: -; CDR3 protein: CASGATQLGNTIYF
J gene: TRBJ2-1; V gene: TRBV5-1; D gene: -; CDR3 protein: CASSLGVPYNEQFF
J gene: TRBJ2-5; V gene: TRBV7-6; D gene: TRBD2; CDR3 protein: CASSLWEGEGAETQYF
J gene: TRBJ2-6; V gene: TRBV7-3; D gene: -; CDR3 protein: CAVNNSSGANVLTF
J gene: TRBJ2-5; V gene: TRBV28; D gene: -; CDR3 protein: CASKGGWETQYF
J gene: TRBJ2-5; V gene: TRBV19; D gene: TRBD1; CDR3 protein: CAPPGTGVGETQYF
J gene: TRBJ2-3; V gene: TRBV28; D gene: TRBD2; CDR3 protein: CASTGAGSTDTQYF
J gene: TRBJ1-5; V gene: TRBV7-2; D gene: -; CDR3 protein: CASSLPGLQPQHF
J gene: TRBJ2-7; V gene: TRBV5-1; D gene: -; CDR3 protein: CASSLVDTGRSYEQYF
J gene: TRBJ2-3; V gene: TRBV7-3; D gene: -; CDR3 protein: CASSPDSWWSGTDTQYF
J gene: TRBJ2-6; V gene: TRBV9; D gene: -; CDR3 protein: CASSGRVSPGANVLTF
J gene: TRBJ2-3; V gene: TRBV19; D gene: -; CDR3 protein: CASSMLAGSTDTQYF
J gene: TRBJ1-1; V gene: TRBV5-5; D gene: -; CDR3 protein: CASSLGFVEAFF
J gene: TRBJ2-5; V gene: TRBV6-5; D gene: -; CDR3 protein: CASSYGSKETQYF
J gene: TRBJ2-7; V gene: TRBV20-1; D gene: -; CDR3 protein: CSVRSYEQYF
J gene: TRBJ2-7; V gene: TRBV20-1; D gene: -; CDR3 protein: CSASLGPLYEQYF
J gene: TRBJ2-5; V gene: TRBV7-9; D gene: -; CDR3 protein: CASSSLGETQYF
J gene: TRBJ1-2; V gene: TRBV10-1; D gene: -; CDR3 protein: CASTSGGDYGYTF
J gene: TRBJ1-2; V gene: TRBV29-1; D gene: -; CDR3 protein: CSVETGRGYGYTF
J gene: TRBJ1-5; V gene: TRBV12-3/TRBV12-4; D gene: -; CDR3 protein: CASSRTANQPQHF